This TCR beta chain is drawn from a study of persistence of HIV-infected CD4 T cells. Stimulation used approximately 9.6 ug/mL lysate from CMV-infected fibroblasts. CD40L/CD69 double-negative CD45RO-high memory CD4+ T cells were collected. Regarding this clone: The antigen is undetermined.

CDR1 is SGHRS, CDR2 YFSETQ, per germline. The CDR3 runs 16 residues. V shed 4 bases, J shed 3 bases, and the junction held 8 bases outside the gene matches. This was the immunoSEQ version 4 assay in survey mode. Clones were read by immunoSEQ multiplex PCR, and TCRdb kept only the in-frame ones, dropping some. The table includes approximately 31,000 clones, roughly 82% detected once. Notes on the study in general: TCRbeta richness was lower in CMV- and Gag-responding cells than in anti-CD3/anti-CD28-responding cells.

The chain joins TRBV5-1 to TRBJ2-7; 12 nucleotides align to TRBD2. This clonotype was sampled from an adult man with HIV who was CMV-seropositive. Material: CD4+ T cells sorted from PBMCs after roughly 17-hour stimulation, obtained from a patient who received antiretroviral therapy. CDR3 in amino acids: CASSLGTSGGYYEQYF. The CDR3, as DNA: TGCGCCAGCAGCCTTGGTACTAGCGGGGGGTACTACGAGCAGTACTTC.